This TCR beta chain was recorded in a study of CD8 T cells in ankylosing spondylitis. Study-wide points: In peripheral blood, disease-linked CD8+ clones occurred at relatively low frequencies. Significant enrichment of disease-linked clones was reported in matched ankylosing spondylitis synovial fluid. In ankylosing spondylitis blood, a motif of seven to nine highly homologous TCR beta variants appeared characteristic.

A few counts support this clonotype. Antigen: not known. Trimming removed 1 base at V and 10 bases at J, with 14 bases between. The CDR3 spans 15 residues. Per the germline V gene, CDR1 is SGHDN and CDR2 is FVKESK. Making use of molecular barcodes, quantitative 5'-RACE generated TCR beta libraries. Via MiXCR, TCRdb re-called the 5' RACE reads, giving one row per CDR3 protein. The data show more than 100,000 distinct CDR3 sequences, 17% seen once. The rearrangement uses TRBV14 and TRBJ1-6, with D possibly being TRBD1 (6 bases). The clonotype comes from a male donor with ankylosing spondylitis. The sequenced sample was blood, either unsorted or a sorted T cell fraction (not recorded which). CDR3 sequence (DNA): TGTGCCAGCAGCCAAGTTGCAGGGGTGGGGTCACCCCTCCACTTT. As protein: CASSQVAGVGSPLHF. The whole variable domain, remainder taken from reference TRBV14 and TRBJ1-6, is EAGVTQFPSHSVIEKGQTVTLRCDPISGHDNLYWYRRVMGKEIKFLLHFVKESKQDESGMPNNRFLAERTGGTYSTLKVQPAELEDSGVYFCASSQVAGVGSPLHFGNGTRLTVT.